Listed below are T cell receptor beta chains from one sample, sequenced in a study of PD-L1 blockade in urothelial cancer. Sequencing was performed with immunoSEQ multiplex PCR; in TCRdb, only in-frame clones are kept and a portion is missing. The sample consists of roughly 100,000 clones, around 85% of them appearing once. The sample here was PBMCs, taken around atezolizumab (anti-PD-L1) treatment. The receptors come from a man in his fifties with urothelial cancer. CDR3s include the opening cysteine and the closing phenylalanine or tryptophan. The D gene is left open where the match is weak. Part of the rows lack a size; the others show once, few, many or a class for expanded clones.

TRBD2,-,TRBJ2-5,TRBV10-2,TGCGCCAGCAGTTGGACTAGCGGGAGGTCAGAGACCCAGTACTTC,CASSWTSGRSETQYF
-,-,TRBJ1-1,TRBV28,TGTGCCAGCAGTTTGCCAGGGGACCTACTGAACACTGAAGCTTTCTTT,CASSLPGDLLNTEAFF
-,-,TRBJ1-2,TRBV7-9,TGTGCCAGCAGCTTACCGACGGCAGGCTATGGCTACACCTTC,CASSLPTAGYGYTF
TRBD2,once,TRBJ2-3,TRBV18,TGTGCCAGCTCACCACCTCCTCGCGTAGCGGGAGGGCCGGTGGCCCAGTATTTT,CASSPPPRVAGGPVAQYF
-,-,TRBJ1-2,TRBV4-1,TGCGCCAGCAGCCAAGAGCCGGTCTGGCAGGATGGCTACACCTTC,CASSQEPVWQDGYTF
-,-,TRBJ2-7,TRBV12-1,TGTGCCAGCAGCCCGAGCGGACGGCACTCCTACGAGCAGTACTTC,CASSPSGRHSYEQYF
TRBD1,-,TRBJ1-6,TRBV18,TGTGCCAGCTCACGGGACAGGGAGAATTCACCCCTCCACTTT,CASSRDRENSPLHF
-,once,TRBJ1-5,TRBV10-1,TGCGCCAGCAGTGGGCAGGGGAAGGATCAGCCCCAGCATTTT,CASSGQGKDQPQHF
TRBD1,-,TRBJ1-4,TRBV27,TGTGCCAGCAGGGACAGGGAAAAACTGTTTTTT,CASRDREKLFF
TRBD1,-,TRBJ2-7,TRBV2,TGTGCCAGGGGGACAGACTCCTACGAGCAGTACTTC,CARGTDSYEQYF
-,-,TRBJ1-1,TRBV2,TGTGCCAGCGCCCGACAGGCGAACACTGAAGCTTTCTTT,CASARQANTEAFF
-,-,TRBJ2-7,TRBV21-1,TGTGCCAGCAGCGGGAGATCGGGCGAGCAGTACTTC,CASSGRSGEQYF
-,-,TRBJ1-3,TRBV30,TGTGCCTGGAGTATAAGGACAGAGGGCCCGGTATATTTT,CAWSIRTEGPVYF
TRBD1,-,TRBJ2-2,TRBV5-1,TGCGCCAGCAGCGTGGGACAGTCGAACACCGGGGAGCTGTTTTTT,CASSVGQSNTGELFF
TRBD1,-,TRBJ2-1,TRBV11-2,TGTGCCAGCAGCTTAGGCCCGGGACAGGGGGCGGGCAATGAGCAGTTCTTC,CASSLGPGQGAGNEQFF
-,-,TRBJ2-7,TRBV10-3,TGTGCCATCAGTGAGCGGGACTCCTACGAGCAGTACTTC,CAISERDSYEQYF
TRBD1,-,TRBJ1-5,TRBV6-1,TGTGCCAGCAGTGTTGGAGGGGGCTTTCAGCCCCAGCATTTT,CASSVGGGFQPQHF
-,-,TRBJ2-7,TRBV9,TGTGCCAGCAGCGCACAAACCGGGTACGAGCAGTACTTC,CASSAQTGYEQYF
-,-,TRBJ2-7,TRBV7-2,TGTGCCAGCAGCTTAGTCGGTACCTACGAGCAGTACTTC,CASSLVGTYEQYF
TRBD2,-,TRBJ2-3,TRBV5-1,TGCGCCAGCAGCCCTGGTGGGACTACAACCACAGATACGCAGTATTTT,CASSPGGTTTTDTQYF
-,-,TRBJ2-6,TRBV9,TGTGCCAGCAGCGACAGTGCTGGGGCCAACGTCCTGACTTTC,CASSDSAGANVLTF
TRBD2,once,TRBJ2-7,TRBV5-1,TGCGCCAGCAGCGTGGAGGGACTAGCGCATCCGGGGGAGCAGTACTTC,CASSVEGLAHPGEQYF
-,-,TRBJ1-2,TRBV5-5,TGTGCCAGCAGCTTGGACAGGGCCTTTTACGGCTACACCTTC,CASSLDRAFYGYTF
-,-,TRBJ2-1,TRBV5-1,TGCGCCAGCAGCTTGGCCACGGTATACTCCTACAATGAGCAGTTCTTC,CASSLATVYSYNEQFF
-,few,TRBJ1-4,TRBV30,TGTGCCTGGAGTCCCGGACAACTACTCCCTAATGAAAAACTGTTTTTT,CAWSPGQLLPNEKLFF
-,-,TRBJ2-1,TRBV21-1,TGTGCCAGCAACGGGGGACTCGATGAGCAGTTCTTC,CASNGGLDEQFF
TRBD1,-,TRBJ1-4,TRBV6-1,TGTGCCAGCAGTGTACGTCCGGGACAGACAACTAATGAAAAACTGTTTTTT,CASSVRPGQTTNEKLFF
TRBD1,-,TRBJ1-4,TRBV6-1,TGTGCCAGCAGTGAGCCGGGACAGACAACTAATGAAAAACTGTTTTTT,CASSEPGQTTNEKLFF
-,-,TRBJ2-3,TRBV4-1,TGCGCCAGCAGCCAACCTTCGACAGCAAGCTACACAGATACGCAGTATTTT,CASSQPSTASYTDTQYF
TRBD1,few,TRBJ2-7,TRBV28,TGTGCCAGCGCCGGACAGGGGCGTCTCTACGAGCAGTACTTC,CASAGQGRLYEQYF
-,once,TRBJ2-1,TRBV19,TGTGCCAGTAGTGCCAGGGGAGAGCAGTTCTTC,CASSARGEQFF
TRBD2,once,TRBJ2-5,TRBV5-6,TGTGCCAGCAGCCCGGGGAGGCTAGCGGGAGTTCGGGAGACCCAGTACTTC,CASSPGRLAGVRETQYF
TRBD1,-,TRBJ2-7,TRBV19,TGTGCCAGTAGTGTCTATACAGGGGTACAAGGCGAGCAGTACTTC,CASSVYTGVQGEQYF
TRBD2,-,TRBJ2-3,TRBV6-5,TGTGCCAGCAGTTACGGCGGGAGTTTTACAGATACGCAGTATTTT,CASSYGGSFTDTQYF
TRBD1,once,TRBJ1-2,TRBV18,TGTGCCAGCTCACGGACAGGGGGTGACTACACCTTC,CASSRTGGDYTF
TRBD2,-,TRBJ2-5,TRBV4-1,TGCGCCAGCAGCCAAGCCAGGCGGGAGGGCCGGGAGACCCAGTACTTC,CASSQARREGRETQYF
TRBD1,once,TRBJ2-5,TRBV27,TGTGCCAGCAGTTCCGGGACAGGGGGCGCCGAGACCCAGTACTTC,CASSSGTGGAETQYF
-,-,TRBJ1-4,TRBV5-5,TGTGCCAGCAGCTTGGCACCAGGGTCCGGCGCAGCTAATGAAAAACTGTTTTTT,CASSLAPGSGAANEKLFF
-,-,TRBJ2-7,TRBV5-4,TGTGCCAGCAGCGTAGACTTGGGCTCCTACGAGCAGTACTTC,CASSVDLGSYEQYF
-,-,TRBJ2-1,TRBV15,TGTGCCACCAGCAGAGATCTTGGCGAGCAGTTCTTC,CATSRDLGEQFF
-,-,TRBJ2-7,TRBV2,TGTGCCAGCAGGGACAGTTACGAGCAGTACTTC,CASRDSYEQYF
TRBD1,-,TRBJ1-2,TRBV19,TGTGCCAGTAAACAGGGGGTTAACTATGGCTACACCTTC,CASKQGVNYGYTF
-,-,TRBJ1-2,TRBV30,TGTGCCTGGAATCGGGACACCTCTAACTATGGCTACACCTTC,CAWNRDTSNYGYTF
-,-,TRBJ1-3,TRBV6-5,TGTGCCAGCAGAGTAAAGGGAGGAGGAAACACCATATATTTT,CASRVKGGGNTIYF
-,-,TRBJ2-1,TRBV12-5,TGTGCTAGTGCGATTGGGAGTTCCTACAATGAGCAGTTCTTC,CASAIGSSYNEQFF
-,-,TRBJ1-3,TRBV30,TGTGCCTGGAGGAGATTCGCGAGCTCTGGAAACACCATATATTTT,CAWRRFASSGNTIYF
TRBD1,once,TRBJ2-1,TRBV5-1,TGCGCCAGCAGGGCGACAGGGGGAACGAGCAATGAGCAGTTCTTC,CASRATGGTSNEQFF
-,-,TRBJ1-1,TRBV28,TGTGCCAGCAACTCCAGGGTCAGGTCGGACACTGAAGCTTTCTTT,CASNSRVRSDTEAFF
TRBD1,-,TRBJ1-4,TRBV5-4,TGTGCCAGCAGATCGGTTTGGGACAGGGGGTACCTAAAACTGTTTTTT,CASRSVWDRGYLKLFF
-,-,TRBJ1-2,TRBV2,TGTGCCAGCAGTGAATTACAGGGCTCCTATGGCTACACCTTC,CASSELQGSYGYTF
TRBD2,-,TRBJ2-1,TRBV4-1,TGCGCCAGCAGCCAAGTAGCGAGCGGGAGGAACAATGAGCAGTTCTTC,CASSQVASGRNNEQFF
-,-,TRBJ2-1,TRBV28,TGTGCCAGCAGTTTAAGCGGAGCGGAGTTCTCCTACAATGAGCAGTTCTTC,CASSLSGAEFSYNEQFF
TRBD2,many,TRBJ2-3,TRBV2,TGTGCCAGCAGGGAGTTGGCTAGCGGGATCACAGATACGCAGTATTTT,CASRELASGITDTQYF
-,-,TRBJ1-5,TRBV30,TGTGCCTGGACCACTGGCAATCAGCCCCAGCATTTT,CAWTTGNQPQHF
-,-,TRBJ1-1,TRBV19,TGTGCCAGTAGTCCCGTGGCCTATGCGGACACTGAAGCTTTCTTT,CASSPVAYADTEAFF
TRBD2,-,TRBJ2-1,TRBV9,TGTGCCAGCAGTGCTAGCGGTTCCCCCTACAATGAGCAGTTCTTC,CASSASGSPYNEQFF
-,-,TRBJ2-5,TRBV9,TGTGCCAGCAGCGTAGGATCCAGGTACCAAGAGACCCAGTACTTC,CASSVGSRYQETQYF
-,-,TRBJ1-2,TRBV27,TGTGCCAGCAGACCAGATTGGGGGCGCAACTATGGCTACACCTTC,CASRPDWGRNYGYTF
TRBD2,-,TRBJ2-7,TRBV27,TGTGCCAGCAGTTTATCCCCTAGCGGGACAAATGAGCAGTACTTC,CASSLSPSGTNEQYF
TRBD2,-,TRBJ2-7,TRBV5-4,TGTGCCAGCAGTCAAATAGCGGGAGAGTCCTACGAGCAGTACTTC,CASSQIAGESYEQYF